The table lists the clone carrying this T cell receptor beta chain with a count of one. This specimen belongs to a study of cytomegalovirus exposure and HLA in healthy donors. The CDR3 spans 14 residues. Trimming took off 6 bases at V and 3 bases at J, with 17 bases between the two ends. Germline V lookup: CDR1 SQVTM, CDR2 ANQGSEA. Vbeta (60) and Jbeta (13) primers were used in the PCR. Here immunoSEQ multiplex PCR was the method, and the copy in TCRdb shows in-frame clones only, minus some. The profile shows nearly 300,000 clones, 80% to 90% of them singletons. The sequence was obtained from a man aged 40-49 years in good health and CMV-seropositive. Material for sequencing was PBMCs. The rearrangement links TRBV29-1 to TRBJ2-5; perhaps TRBD1 as D (6 bases). Here the CDR3 reads CSVALGTLKETQYF. The CDR3 DNA reads as TGCAGCGTCGCATTGGGGACATTGAAAGAGACCCAGTACTTC.